Shown below are 2 T cell receptor beta chains from a single sample sequenced in a study of vaccination effects on CD4 cells after COVID-19. Culture proceeded for roughly ten days, and CD4+ T cells were then isolated. Two-dose BNT162b2 or mRNA-1273 vaccination was given to participants. The table came from immunoSEQ multiplex PCR; TCRdb's copy has only in-frame clones and leaves some out. The sample includes around 66,000 clones, just under 75% of them seen just once. What these receptors recognize is not known. The sample consisted of CD4+ T cells from PBMCs cultured without peptide, taken after COVID-19 vaccination. All receptors come from a human donor who received a COVID-19 vaccine.

The rearrangement links TRBV29-1 to TRBJ1-1; 7 nucleotides align to TRBD1. The CDR3 totals 17 residues. The J segment lost 1 base and the V segment lost 6 bases, leaving 17 bases of the junction unmatched. From germline, CDR1 is SQVTM and CDR2 ANQGSEA. DNA of the CDR3: TGCAGCGTGGAGACAGGGCCCTTGGGGCCTAAGAACACTGAAGCTTTCTTT. As protein: CSVETGPLGPKNTEAFF.

This chain connects TRBV3-1 (or the pseudogene TRBV3-2) to TRBJ2-5; possible D gene TRBD2, 5 bases. V was pared by 5 bases and J by 2 bases, with 15 bases between. Germline CDR1 LGHDT, CDR2 YNNKEL (reference sequence). The CDR3 covers 15 residues. The CDR3 here is CASSVLLRRQETQYF. CDR3 bases: TGTGCCAGCAGCGTCCTTCTCAGGAGGCAAGAGACCCAGTACTTC.